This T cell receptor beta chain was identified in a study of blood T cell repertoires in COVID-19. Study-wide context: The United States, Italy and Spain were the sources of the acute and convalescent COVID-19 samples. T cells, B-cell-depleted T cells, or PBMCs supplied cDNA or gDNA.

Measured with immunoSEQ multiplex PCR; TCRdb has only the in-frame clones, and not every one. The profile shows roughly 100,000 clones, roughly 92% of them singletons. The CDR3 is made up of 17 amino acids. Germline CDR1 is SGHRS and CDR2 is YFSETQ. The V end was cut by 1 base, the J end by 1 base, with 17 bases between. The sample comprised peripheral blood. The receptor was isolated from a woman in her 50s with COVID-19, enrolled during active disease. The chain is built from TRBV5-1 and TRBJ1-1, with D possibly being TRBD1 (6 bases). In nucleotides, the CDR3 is TGCGCCAGCAGCTTGAACAGGGTGGGTATTTCGAACACTGAAGCTTTCTTT. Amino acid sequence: CASSLNRVGISNTEAFF.